Following are 30 T cell receptor beta chains from one sample sequenced in a study of cytomegalovirus exposure and HLA in healthy donors (dated by TCRdb to about 2017). The library was made by the immunoSEQ multiplex PCR assay. A mixture of 60 forward primers for TCR Vbeta segments and 13 reverse primers for TCR Jbeta segments was used in the multiplex PCR. Imported from immuneACCESS, the table was reduced by TCRdb to in-frame sequences with V and J called. These copies leave out some clones; in studies compared against another copy, an unresolved V gene accounts for under half, and the cause of the remainder is not known. Here the sample has approximately 150,000 clones; almost 80% occur a single time. The top ten hold about 1.7% of the sample. The source material was PBMCs. Every receptor here comes from a woman aged 25 to 39 in good health and CMV-seronegative.

This chain connects TRBV30 to TRBJ1-5, with TRBD1 as a possible D gene (6 bases). Trimming removed 3 bases at V and 6 bases at J, with 21 bases between. CDR3 length: 16 residues. From germline, CDR1 is GTSNPN and CDR2 SVGIG (reference sequence). The CDR3 loop reads CAWSVLRGAVLQPQHF. CDR3 bases: TGTGCCTGGAGCGTCCTCAGGGGTGCCGTTCTTCAGCCCCAGCATTTT.

The V gene is TRBV19, the J gene TRBJ1-2; TRBD1 is a possible D gene (6 bases). The V end lost 4 bases, the J end lost 1 base, and 10 bases lay between the germline ends. The CDR3 contains 14 residues. CDR1 and CDR2 (germline): LNHDA, SQIVND (reference sequence). CDR3 amino acids: CASSTQGFNYGYTF. The CDR3, as DNA: TGTGCCAGTAGTACACAGGGATTTAACTATGGCTACACCTTC. Combining the CDR3 with reference TRBV19 and TRBJ1-2 gives the whole variable domain DGGITQSPKYLFRKEGQNVTLSCEQNLNHDAMYWYRQDPGQGLRLIYYSQIVNDFQKGDIAEGYSVSREKKESFPLTVTSAQKNPTAFYLCASSTQGFNYGYTFGSGTRLTVV.

This clone was seen once. The chain combines TRBV6-1 with TRBJ2-5; possibly TRBD1 for D (6 bases). This CDR3 is built from 13 residues. Trimming pared 6 bases from V and 2 bases from J, leaving 10 bases between. Germline-derived CDR1 and CDR2 are MNHNS and SASEGT. DNA for the CDR3: TGTGCCAGCAGCGGACAGAAGCAAGAGACCCAGTACTTC. Amino acids: CASSGQKQETQYF.

The rearrangement links TRBV6-5 to TRBJ2-7, with 9 bases fitting TRBD2. This CDR3 contains 14 residues. Germline CDR1 and CDR2: MNHEY and SVGAGI. Unmatched junction bases numbered 7, after V lost 7 bases and J lost 3 bases. The CDR3 nucleotides are TGTGCCAGCACTGTAGCGGGGGCCCACTACGAGCAGTACTTC. Translation gives CASTVAGAHYEQYF.

This clone was counted once. V gene TRBV11-2 combines with J gene TRBJ1-4; TRBD1 matches at 9 bases. This CDR3 comprises 16 residues. The ends lost 6 bases at V and 8 bases at J; junction bases unmatched: 13. CDR1 and CDR2 (germline): SGHAT, FQNNGV. CDR3 loop: CASRFGQGRPREKLFF. CDR3 bases: TGTGCCAGCAGATTCGGACAGGGGCGGCCTAGAGAAAAACTGTTTTTT.

V and J are TRBV6-5 and TRBJ2-1; TRBD2 aligns across 11 bases. CDR1 and CDR2 from the germline V gene are MNHEY and SVGAGI. V trimming: 7 bases; J trimming: 5 bases; junction bases outside the gene matches: 7. The CDR3 loop spans 15 amino acids. CDR3 protein: CASKASGGTNNEQFF. DNA for the CDR3: TGTGCCAGCAAAGCTAGCGGGGGGACTAACAATGAGCAGTTCTTC.

The chain is built from TRBV6-1 and TRBJ2-1; D ambiguous. Germline V gene sequence: CDR1 MNHNS, CDR2 SASEGT. V dropped 1 base and J dropped 0 bases, with 13 bases sitting between them. The CDR3 contains 17 residues. CDR3 protein: CASSEEIYLSSYNEQFF. CDR3 bases: TGTGCCAGCAGTGAAGAGATATACTTGAGCTCCTACAATGAGCAGTTCTTC.

The rearrangement joins TRBV5-4 to TRBJ1-1; no definite D call. With 0 bases removed from V and 3 bases from J, the gap between germline ends came to 9 bases. This CDR3 contains 14 residues. The germline V gene encodes CDR1 SGHNT and CDR2 YYREEE (reference sequence). The CDR3 reads CASSLGQVDTEAFF. In nucleotides, the CDR3 is TGTGCCAGCAGCTTGGGCCAGGTGGACACTGAAGCTTTCTTT.

V and J are TRBV27 and TRBJ2-2; 12 nucleotides match TRBD1. J was trimmed by 7 bases and V by 5 bases; bases with no gene match: 8. CDR1 and CDR2 from the germline V gene are MNHEY and SMNVEV (reference sequence). The CDR3 is 16 residues long. The CDR3 loop is CASSHGTGGAGGELFF. DNA for the CDR3: TGTGCCAGCAGTCACGGGACAGGGGGCGCGGGCGGGGAGCTGTTTTTT.

V is TRBV30 and J is TRBJ2-5; tentative D call: TRBD1 (5 bases). The closer fit of TRBJ2-7 to the DNA end suggests the J call may be wrong. Germline CDR1 and CDR2: GTSNPN and SVGIG (reference sequence). This CDR3 has 13 amino acids. CDR3 loop: CAWTQDMPYEQYF. CDR3 DNA: TGTGCCTGGACTCAGGACATGCCCTACGAGCAGTACTTC.

CDR3 nucleotides: TGTGCCAGCAGTGAACACAGGGGTAGGTACGAGCAGTACTTC. Translation: CASSEHRGRYEQYF. V gene TRBV6-1 combines with J gene TRBJ2-7; 7 positions match TRBD1. Unmatched junction bases numbered 5, after V lost 2 bases and J lost 4 bases. The germline V gene has CDR1 MNHNS and CDR2 SASEGT. The CDR3 is 14 amino acids.

This chain uses TRBV6-5 with TRBJ2-2, with TRBD2 as a possible D gene (5 bases). Germline V lookup: CDR1 MNHEY, CDR2 SVGAGI. V shed 0 bases and J shed 3 bases, with 11 bases lying between them. The CDR3 has 16 amino acids. CDR3 residues: CASSYSWGEYTGELFF. The CDR3 DNA is TGTGCCAGCAGTTACTCGTGGGGAGAGTACACCGGGGAGCTGTTTTTT.

The chain employs TRBV30 and TRBJ1-1; possible D gene TRBD1, 5 bases. In germline, CDR1 is GTSNPN, CDR2 SVGIG (reference sequence). The CDR3 has 13 residues. V lost 4 bases to trimming and J lost 1 base, with 10 bases between them. CDR3 sequence: CAWKGIRNTEAFF. For the CDR3, the DNA is TGTGCCTGGAAGGGGATTAGGAACACTGAAGCTTTCTTT.

The rearrangement links TRBV6-5 to TRBJ2-3; 7 bases agree with TRBD1. Germline V lookup: CDR1 MNHEY, CDR2 SVGAGI. The CDR3 contains 14 residues. Unmatched junction bases numbered 4, after V lost 6 bases and J lost 1 base. CDR3 amino acids: CASSITGGTDTQYF. The CDR3 bases are TGTGCCAGCAGCATTACAGGGGGCACAGATACGCAGTATTTT.

This clone was detected only a few times. J is TRBJ1-2 and V is TRBV7-2; TRBD1 aligns across 7 bases. V trimming: 3 bases; J trimming: 8 bases; junction bases outside the gene matches: 6. The CDR3 consists of 13 residues. The germline V gene has CDR1 SGHTA and CDR2 FQGNSA. The CDR3 sequence is CASSFDRVEGYTF. The CDR3 DNA follows: TGTGCCAGCAGCTTTGACAGGGTAGAGGGCTACACCTTC. Complete variable domain (other parts from reference TRBV7-2 and TRBJ1-2): GAGVSQSPSNKVTEKGKDVELRCDPISGHTALYWYRQSLGQGLEFLIYFQGNSAPDKSGLPSDRFSAERTGGSVSTLTIQRTQQEDSAVYLCASSFDRVEGYTFGSGTRLTVV.

This clone has a handful of counts. This chain connects TRBV7-8 to TRBJ1-1; D gene uncertain. The CDR3 runs 13 residues. Germline CDR1 and CDR2: SGHVS and FQNEAQ. V dropped 4 bases and J dropped 6 bases, with 12 bases sitting between them. The CDR3 spells CASSSYPGAEAFF. CDR3 nucleotides: TGTGCCAGCAGCTCTTATCCGGGTGCTGAAGCTTTCTTT.

This clone was recorded once. The chain carries TRBV6-1 and TRBJ1-1; D gene unclear. CDR1 is MNHNS, CDR2 SASEGT, per germline. V was cut by 4 bases and J by 3 bases, with 12 bases left in between. This CDR3 contains 14 residues. The CDR3 region is CASSGKVGDTEAFF. CDR3 DNA: TGTGCCAGCAGTGGGAAGGTAGGAGACACTGAAGCTTTCTTT.

As for this clone: A junction boundary mismatches the germline segment, possibly from a read error. This chain uses TRBV7-9 with TRBJ2-3; D not resolved. This CDR3 contains 12 residues. The germline V gene has CDR1 SEHNR and CDR2 FQNEAQ (reference sequence). CDR3 amino acids: CSSSPRPDTQYF. CDR3 sequence (DNA): TGTTCCAGCAGCCCCAGGCCGGATACGCAGTATTTT.

This clone was found a few times. This chain connects TRBV9 to TRBJ2-5; 7 bases map to TRBD1. CDR1 SGDLS and CDR2 YYNGEE come from the germline V gene. The CDR3 sequence is 15 residues long. With 4 bases clipped from V and 2 bases from J, the junction kept 8 bases outside the gene matches. CDR3 amino acids: CASSPPGQPQETQYF. CDR3 coding DNA: TGTGCCAGCAGCCCCCCGGGACAGCCTCAAGAGACCCAGTACTTC. Supplemented by reference TRBV9 and TRBJ2-5, the full variable domain reads DSGVTQTPKHLITATGQRVTLRCSPRSGDLSVYWYQQSLDQGLQFLIQYYNGEERAKGNILERFSAQQFPDLHSELNLSSLELGDSALYFCASSPPGQPQETQYFGPGTRLLVL.

The chain recombines TRBV5-1 with TRBJ1-5; no reliable D call. CDR1 and CDR2 (germline): SGHRS, YFSETQ. V lost 4 bases and J 3 bases, leaving 14 bases between the germline ends. The CDR3 totals 15 residues. The CDR3 DNA sequence: TGCGCCAGCAGCCTTGGAGGGAGAATCAATCAGCCCCAGCATTTT. Translating gives CASSLGGRINQPQHF.

CDR3: CAGNPGYYGYTF. The CDR3 coding sequence is TGTGCCGGTAACCCGGGGTACTATGGCTACACCTTC. This chain links TRBV30 with TRBJ1-2; D unclear. The germline gives CDR1 GTSNPN, CDR2 SVGIG (reference sequence). Trimming cost V 8 bases and J 3 bases, with 13 bases left between them. This CDR3 region has 12 residues.

V is TRBV5-1 and J is TRBJ2-5; D is undetermined. The germline CDR1 and CDR2 sequences are SGHRS and YFSETQ. V gave up 0 bases and J gave up 0 bases, with 6 bases separating them. The CDR3 totals 14 residues. The CDR3 DNA reads TGCGCCAGCAGCTTGGGGCAGAACCAAGAGACCCAGTACTTC. Translating it yields CASSLGQNQETQYF. Full variable domain (outside the CDR3, taken from reference TRBV5-1 and TRBJ2-5): KAGVTQTPRYLIKTRGQQVTLSCSPISGHRSVSWYQQTPGQGLQFLFEYFSETQRNKGNFPGRFSGRQFSNSRSEMNVSTLELGDSALYLCASSLGQNQETQYFGPGTRLLVL.

The rearrangement links TRBV4-2 to TRBJ2-6, with unresolved D. Germline CDR1 and CDR2: LGHNA and YNFKEQ. CDR3 length equals 16 residues. Trimming left V 4 bases short and J 0 bases short, with 10 bases between. As DNA, the CDR3 is TGTGCCAGCAGCCTCATAGCAACCTCTGGGGCCAACGTCCTGACTTTC. It codes for CASSLIATSGANVLTF.

The chain uses TRBV9 and TRBJ2-2, with D perhaps TRBD2 (5 bases). The CDR3 totals 15 residues. V was trimmed by 4 bases and J by 2 bases, leaving 12 bases between them. The V gene's germline CDR1 is SGDLS and CDR2 YYNGEE. The CDR3 nucleotides read TGTGCCAGCAGCCCCATTACTAGTAACACCGGGGAGCTGTTTTTT. Its translation: CASSPITSNTGELFF.

The chain carries TRBV6-1 and TRBJ1-2; the match to TRBD1 covers 10 bases. The CDR3 is 14 amino acids. The junction had 12 bases not matched to a gene; V was cut back by 9 bases and J by 8 bases. From germline, CDR1 is MNHNS and CDR2 SASEGT. The CDR3 DNA reads TGTGCCAGTAGGGACAGGGGTAAAGGACAAGGCTACACCTTC. Amino acid sequence: CASRDRGKGQGYTF.

This clone was observed a few times. J is TRBJ1-1 and V is TRBV29-1; 9 positions agree with TRBD1. V shed 2 bases, J shed 5 bases, and the junction held 9 bases outside the gene matches. The CDR3 is made up of 15 amino acids. Per germline, CDR1 SQVTM and CDR2 ANQGSEA. In nucleotides, the CDR3 is TGCAGCGTTGAAAGTGGGTCCGGGACAGGGACTGAAGCTTTCTTT. It codes for CSVESGSGTGTEAFF.

This chain connects TRBV13 to TRBJ2-7, with 9 bases matching TRBD1. Germline CDR1 PRHDT, CDR2 FYEKMQ (reference sequence). J gave up 1 base and V 0 bases, and 4 bases lay outside the gene matches. CDR3 length: 16 amino acids. CDR3 loop: CASSLGRDRASYEQYF. The CDR3 region has the DNA TGTGCCAGCAGCTTAGGGAGGGACAGGGCTTCCTACGAGCAGTACTTC.

The chain is built from TRBV28 and TRBJ2-1; TRBD2 matches at 8 bases. J gave up 5 bases and V 8 bases, and 11 bases lay outside the gene matches. This CDR3 region has 15 residues. The germline V gene has CDR1 MDHEN and CDR2 SYDVKM. The CDR3 DNA reads as TGTGCCAGCCTTCCACGGGGGGGGCCACACAATGAGCAGTTCTTC. Residues: CASLPRGGPHNEQFF.

The chain recombines TRBV7-2 with TRBJ2-5; unclear D gene. Per the germline V gene, CDR1 is SGHTA and CDR2 is FQGNSA. Trimming stripped 2 bases from V and 4 bases from J, with 5 bases between. The length of the CDR3 is 12 residues. CDR3 sequence (DNA): TGTGCCAGCAGCTTATCCGTAGAGACCCAGTACTTC. Its translation is CASSLSVETQYF.

This clone was counted a few times. This rearrangement joins TRBV19 to TRBJ2-3, with D perhaps TRBD2 (7 bases). The CDR3 contains 18 residues. Looked up from germline, CDR1 is LNHDA and CDR2 is SQIVND (reference sequence). V lost 0 bases, J lost 6 bases, and 22 bases lay in between. This CDR3 is CASSIDLEGGKKWDTQYF. For the CDR3, the DNA is TGTGCCAGTAGTATAGATCTAGAGGGGGGGAAGAAGTGGGATACGCAGTATTTT.